Presented here are 14 T cell receptor beta chains from one specimen sequenced in a study of CD8 T cells in Susac syndrome. RNA totalling roughly 0.45 to 1 ug underwent reverse transcription with random hexamers. Using its own MiXCR run on the immunoSEQ multiplex PCR reads, TCRdb lists one record per CDR3 protein. The profile shows some 240,000 distinct CDR3 sequences, almost 97% of them singletons. Sequencing was done on a sample of CD4+ T cells from PBMCs. The origin of the receptors is a human donor with Susac syndrome.

The rearrangement joins TRBV29-1 to TRBJ1-1; no reliable D call. CDR3 length: 12 residues. The germline gives CDR1 SQVTM, CDR2 ANQGSEA. The V and J ends lost 7 bases and 1 base respectively, with 10 bases between them. This CDR3 is CSAFNANTEAFF. CDR3 sequence (DNA): TGCAGCGCGTTTAACGCGAACACTGAAGCTTTCTTT.

The chain combines TRBV4-1 with TRBJ2-7; D unclear. Germline assignment: CDR1 MGHRA and CDR2 YSYEKL. V was trimmed by 4 bases and J by 2 bases, leaving 18 bases between them. This CDR3 has 16 residues. The CDR3: CASSPSPDSRAYEQYF. In DNA form, the CDR3 reads TGCGCCAGCAGCCCGAGCCCCGATAGCCGAGCCTACGAGCAGTACTTC.

V and J are TRBV25-1 and TRBJ2-2, with 8 bases fitting TRBD1. V shed 4 bases and J 6 bases; nucleotides not matched to a gene: 4. This CDR3 has 14 amino acids. CDR1 MGHDK and CDR2 SYGVNS come from the germline V gene. The CDR3 protein is CASSVRTGSGELFF. The CDR3 nucleotides read TGTGCCAGCAGTGTCCGGACAGGGTCCGGGGAGCTGTTTTTT.

The V gene is TRBV25-1, the J gene TRBJ2-1; 9 bases are a match to TRBD2. V gave up 1 base and J gave up 7 bases; unmatched junction bases: 5. Germline assignment: CDR1 MGHDK and CDR2 SYGVNS. This CDR3 has 15 residues. The CDR3 is CASSESGGRANEQFF. The CDR3 nucleotides are TGTGCCAGCAGTGAATCTGGCGGGAGGGCAAATGAGCAGTTCTTC. Full variable domain (missing parts from reference TRBV25-1 and TRBJ2-1): EADIYQTPRYLVIGTGKKITLECSQTMGHDKMYWYQQDPGMELHLIHYSYGVNSTEKGDLSSESTVSRIRTEHFPLTLESARPSHTSQYLCASSESGGRANEQFFGPGTRLTVL.

The CDR3 protein is CSARGELNQPQHF. DNA of the CDR3: TGCAGTGCCCGAGGGGAGCTCAATCAGCCCCAGCATTTT. The chain uses TRBV20-1 and TRBJ1-5, with D tentatively TRBD1 (5 bases). The CDR3 covers 13 residues. The V end lost 6 bases, the J end lost 3 bases, and 12 bases lay between the germline ends. Per germline, CDR1 DFQATT and CDR2 SNEGSKA (reference sequence).

The gene calls are TRBV2 and TRBJ1-4, with D unclear. Germline values: CDR1 SNHLY, CDR2 FYNNEI. The CDR3 sequence is 14 residues long. The V end was cut by 6 bases, the J end by 8 bases, with 16 bases between. The CDR3 region has the DNA TGTGCCAGCAGCGAGGGTCTGGTGTTCGAAAAACTGTTTTTT. Protein: CASSEGLVFEKLFF. Full variable domain (missing parts from reference TRBV2 and TRBJ1-4): EPEVTQTPSHQVTQMGQEVILRCVPISNHLYFYWYRQILGQKVEFLVSFYNNEISEKSEIFDDQFSVERPDGSNFTLKIRSTKLEDSAMYFCASSEGLVFEKLFFGSGTQLSVL.

V is TRBV15 and J is TRBJ2-1, with D unresolved. Looked up from germline, CDR1 is LNHNV and CDR2 is YYDKDF (reference sequence). V lost 1 base to trimming and J lost 10 bases, with 8 bases between them. The CDR3 consists of 12 residues. The CDR3 DNA reads as TGTGCCACCAGCAGAGTTAGGAGCGAGCAGTTCTTC. This sequence encodes CATSRVRSEQFF. Full variable domain (remainder filled in from reference TRBV15 and TRBJ2-1): DAMVIQNPRYQVTQFGKPVTLSCSQTLNHNVMYWYQQKSSQAPKLLFHYYDKDFNNEADTPDNFQSRRPNTSFCFLDIRSPGLGDTAMYLCATSRVRSEQFFGPGTRLTVL.

For the CDR3, the DNA is TGCAGCGTACCCGGGGGTGCCAGATCGAACACTGAAGCTTTCTTT. Protein product: CSVPGGARSNTEAFF. V and J are TRBV29-1 and TRBJ1-1, with D tentatively TRBD1 (5 bases). The ends were cut back, 6 bases at V and 1 base at J, with 18 bases in the middle. Germline values: CDR1 SQVTM, CDR2 ANQGSEA. CDR3 length: 15 residues.

This rearrangement joins TRBV15 to TRBJ2-2; D ambiguous. This CDR3 spans 18 amino acids. Germline CDR1 and CDR2: LNHNV and YYDKDF (reference sequence). V lost 2 bases and J lost 2, with 18 bases in between. The CDR3 loop is CATSRYPPVTLNTGELFF. For the CDR3, the DNA is TGTGCCACCAGCAGATACCCCCCAGTGACACTTAACACCGGGGAGCTGTTTTTT.

The chain joins TRBV28 to TRBJ1-1; D gene ambiguous. V lost 2 bases and J lost 10, with 8 bases in between. Germline lookup yields CDR1 MDHEN and CDR2 SYDVKM. This CDR3 comprises 11 residues. The CDR3 is CASSLNVAAFF. Here the CDR3 DNA reads TGTGCCAGCAGTTTAAACGTCGCAGCTTTCTTT.

The rearrangement uses TRBV27 and TRBJ1-1, with D possibly matching TRBD1 (5 bases). This CDR3 region has 13 residues. CDR1 is MNHEY and CDR2 is SMNVEV in the germline V gene (reference sequence). With 5 bases removed from V and 11 bases from J, the gap between germline ends came to 18 bases. Here the CDR3 reads CASSPSRGPGAFF. CDR3 coding DNA: TGTGCCAGCAGTCCCTCAAGGGGCCCAGGGGCTTTCTTT.

The V gene is TRBV14, the J gene TRBJ2-3; D gene uncertain. Between the trimmed V and J ends, which lost 6 bases and 3 bases, there was a span of 16 bases. There are 15 residues in the CDR3. CDR1 SGHDN and CDR2 FVKESK come from the germline V gene. Here the CDR3 reads CASSPAIVRTDTQYF. The CDR3 DNA is TGTGCCAGCAGTCCCGCGATCGTTCGGACAGATACGCAGTATTTT.

The chain combines TRBV29-1 with TRBJ1-1; 7 bases map to TRBD1. V lost 4 bases to trimming and J lost 10 bases; unmatched junction nucleotides: 21. CDR1 is SQVTM and CDR2 is ANQGSEA in the germline V gene. This CDR3 region has 16 residues. CDR3 in DNA: TGCAGCGTTGGTGGGATAGAAGACAGGGATAATCTCGGAGCTTTCTTT. It specifies CSVGGIEDRDNLGAFF.

The chain employs TRBV20-1 and TRBJ2-1, with 10 bases that match TRBD1. The germline V gene has CDR1 DFQATT and CDR2 SNEGSKA (reference sequence). The CDR3 sequence is 15 residues long. Unmatched junction bases numbered 5, after V lost 5 bases and J lost 1 base. The CDR3 DNA reads TGCAGTGCTCCGGGACAGGGGTGGTCCTACAATGAGCAGTTCTTC. Its translation: CSAPGQGWSYNEQFF.